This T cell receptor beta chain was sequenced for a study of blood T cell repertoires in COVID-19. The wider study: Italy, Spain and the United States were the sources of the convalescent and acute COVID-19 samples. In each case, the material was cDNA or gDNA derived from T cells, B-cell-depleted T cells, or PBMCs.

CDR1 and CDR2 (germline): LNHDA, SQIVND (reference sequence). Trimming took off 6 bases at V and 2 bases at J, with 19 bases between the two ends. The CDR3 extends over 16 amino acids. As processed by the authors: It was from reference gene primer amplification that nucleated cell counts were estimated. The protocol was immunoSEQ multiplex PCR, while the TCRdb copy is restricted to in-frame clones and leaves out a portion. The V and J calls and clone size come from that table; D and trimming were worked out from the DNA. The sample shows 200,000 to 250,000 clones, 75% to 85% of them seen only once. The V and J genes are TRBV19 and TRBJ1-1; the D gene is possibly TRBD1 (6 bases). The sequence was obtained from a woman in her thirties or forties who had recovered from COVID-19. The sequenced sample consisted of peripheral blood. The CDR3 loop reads CASSRVDSSSNTEAFF. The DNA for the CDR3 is TGTGCCAGTAGCAGGGTGGACAGTTCTTCTAACACTGAAGCTTTCTTT.